This TCR beta chain was documented in a study of cytomegalovirus exposure and HLA in healthy donors. Study summary: Samples from HLA-typed donors yielded about 85 million unique TCRs in an early data release.

The PCR employed 60 Vbeta primers together with 13 Jbeta primers. Study processing details: Later analysis identified roughly 84 million unique TCR beta chains, approximately 10 million shared. Clones were read by immunoSEQ multiplex PCR, and TCRdb kept only the in-frame ones, dropping some. V, J and clone size were drawn from that table, and D and trimming were deduced from the DNA. This sample carries about 210,000 clones, with around 0.95% going to the ten biggest clones. The CDR3 loop spans 14 amino acids. CDR1 is MNHEY and CDR2 is SVGAGI in the germline V gene. The source of this sequence is a woman under 40 in good health and CMV-seropositive. The rearrangement joins TRBV6-5 to TRBJ2-5; 8 nucleotides match TRBD1. The J call is doubtful: the DNA matches TRBJ2-7 better. Material: PBMCs. CDR3 sequence: CASSNDRGKDEQYF. The CDR3 DNA follows: TGTGCCAGCAGTAACGACAGGGGAAAGGACGAGCAGTACTTC.